This T cell receptor beta chain was recorded in a study of T cell clonotyping in hematopoietic cell transplantation. General study points: Broader posttransplant TCR repertoire diversity was predicted by graft donor and pretransplant recipient Inverse Simpson Index values. At the given depth, recipient repertoires were over 95% de novo clonotypes. No sorting was done, leaving CD4 and CD8 contributions mixed. Recipient TCR diversity dropped after transplant; expanded clonotypes rose from day 30 to 180.

The CDR3 spans 15 residues. J was trimmed by 2 bases and V by 3 bases; bases with no gene match: 4. Germline CDR1 reads MRHNA; CDR2 reads SNTAGT. Note on this clone: The antigen is unknown.

Profiling relied on immunoSEQ multiplex PCR, and the TCRdb table lists in-frame clones only, not all of them. This sample carries approximately 30,000 clones, about 94% of them seen once, and the ten largest clones take approximately 1.5%. Sequencing was performed on peripheral blood mononuclear cells. This chain links TRBV6-4 with TRBJ2-3; 8 bases fit TRBD2. The TCR was taken from a man in his fifties in good health. Some clones in this sample may be carry-over from other donors' samples. CDR3 nucleotide sequence: TGTGCCAGCAGTGAGGCGGGGGGCCCCACAGATACGCAGTATTTT. This translates into CASSEAGGPTDTQYF.